The sequence of this TCR beta chain was determined in a study of Ad26.COV2.S vaccination and SARS-CoV-2 variants. Overall study: Among those in the COV1001 Ad26.COV2.S trial arm was the donor. Ad26.COV2.S was injected intramuscularly once or twice, 56 days apart.

This sample's treatment: 15 to 20 received Ad26.COV2.S at low or high dose, single or two shots; 5 received placebo; per-sample allocation not given. Sampling was done on day 63 after the first vaccine or placebo injection. An 18-55-year-old adult in Boston served as donor. TCRdb's copy holds only in-frame clones and misses some; the assay was immunoSEQ multiplex PCR. In the table there are a few hundred thousand clones, approximately 90% of which are singletons. Per germline, CDR1 MDHEN and CDR2 SYDVKM. Trimming at V came to 11 bases and at J to 0 bases, leaving 10 bases not matched to a gene. The CDR3 runs to 15 residues.

The chain links TRBV28 to TRBJ2-7, with 10 bases fitting TRBD2. The sequence came from a person aged 18-65 years who received the Ad26.COV2.S COVID-19 vaccine or a placebo. The sample was peripheral blood, taken in a trial of Ad26.COV2.S vaccine versus placebo. The CDR3 nucleotides read TGTGCCGGCTCCGATAGCGGGAGGAGCTCCTACGAGCAGTACTTC. Residues: CAGSDSGRSSYEQYF.